A selection of T cell receptor beta chains follows, all from one sample in a study of a mutant IDH1 vaccine in newly diagnosed glioma. Profiled with immunoSEQ multiplex PCR; TCRdb holds only in-frame clones, not every one. The sample shows tens of thousands of clones, more than 80% of them seen only once. These receptors' targets are unknown. Sequencing was performed on PBMCs, taken from a glioma patient whose treatment included an IDH1 peptide vaccine. The receptors shown here come from a woman aged 50 to 65 with glioma. Both conserved end residues are part of each CDR3. D genes are given only for firm matches. A row's size may be missing; if present it is once, few, many or a size class.

d_call j_call v_call clone_size cdr3_nt cdr3_aa
TRBD2 TRBJ2-7 TRBV27 . TGTGCCAGCAGTTACCTTAGCGGGAGAGTTTACGAGCAGTACTTC CASSYLSGRVYEQYF
. TRBJ2-5 TRBV9 . TGTGCCAGCAGCGTAGGAGGGATTCAAGAGACCCAGTACTTC CASSVGGIQETQYF
. TRBJ2-4 TRBV4-1 . TGCGCCAGCAGCCAAGCGGCACCAGTAGCCAAAAACATTCAGTACTTC CASSQAAPVAKNIQYF
TRBD1 TRBJ1-6 TRBV7-8 . TGTGCCAGCAGGCCGGGACAGGGAAGATCACCCCTCCACTTT CASRPGQGRSPLHF
TRBD1 TRBJ1-1 TRBV6-1 . TGTGCCAGCAGAGACGGGACAGGTCATGAAGCTTTCTTT CASRDGTGHEAFF
TRBD1 TRBJ1-5 TRBV2 few TGTGCCAGCAGAGGGACAGTCAGTCAGCCCCAGCATTTT CASRGTVSQPQHF
. TRBJ2-3 TRBV10-3 few TGTGCCATCAGTGGGACTATCACAGATACGCAGTATTTT CAISGTITDTQYF
. TRBJ2-2 TRBV9 . TGTGCCAGTAGGGGGGCGGCAAACACCGGGGAGCTGTTTTTT CASRGAANTGELFF
. TRBJ2-1 TRBV15 once TGTGCCACCAGCAGAGAGGGGTCCTTCGCATTCAATGAGCAGTTCTTC CATSREGSFAFNEQFF
TRBD1 TRBJ2-1 TRBV27 . TGTGCCAGCTCCGACCGGGACAGGGGCTACAATGAGCAGTTCTTC CASSDRDRGYNEQFF
. TRBJ1-2 TRBV27 . TGTGCCAGCAGTTTCGCAGGGAGGGATGGCTACACCTTC CASSFAGRDGYTF
TRBD1 TRBJ2-3 TRBV28 . TGTGCCAGCAGCCTTGGGACAGGGACCCCAGATACGCAGTATTTT CASSLGTGTPDTQYF
. TRBJ1-5 TRBV11-3 once TGTGCCAGCAGCTTAGCGGAATATTCGCGGGAGGATAGCAATCGGCCCCAGCATTTT CASSLAEYSREDSNRPQHF
. TRBJ2-7 TRBV28 . TGTGCCAGCAGTTTAAGGAGGGGGGCGTACGAGCAGTACTTC CASSLRRGAYEQYF
TRBD2 TRBJ2-1 TRBV7-9 . TGTGCCAGCAGCTTCGGACTAGCGGGAGTTGATGAGCAGTTCTTC CASSFGLAGVDEQFF
TRBD1 TRBJ1-3 TRBV28 . TGTGCCAGCAGTCGGGACAGGGGGCATAACACCATATATTTT CASSRDRGHNTIYF
. TRBJ2-2 TRBV27 . TGTGCCAGCAGTTTATACCTAGCTGGCACCGGGGAGCTGTTTTTT CASSLYLAGTGELFF
. TRBJ2-3 TRBV2 . TGTGCCAGCCATCCACTAGCTACTAGCACAGATACGCAGTATTTT CASHPLATSTDTQYF
. TRBJ1-3 TRBV7-9 . TGTGCCAGCACCGAGCTTGGAGGCTACTCTGGAAACACCATATATTTT CASTELGGYSGNTIYF
. TRBJ2-7 TRBV28 . TGTGCCAGTGGGCCCGGGGGACCCCGCGGCGAGCAGTACTTC CASGPGGPRGEQYF
. TRBJ2-5 TRBV25-1 . TGTGCCAGCATAGGGGAGACCCAGTACTTC CASIGETQYF
TRBD1 TRBJ2-1 TRBV5-6 . TGTGCCAGCAGCCGGGACAGGGTCAATGAGCAGTTCTTC CASSRDRVNEQFF
TRBD2 TRBJ2-5 TRBV10-3 . TGTGCCATCAGTGAGTCTCTCAGTTCGGGACTACGGGAGACCCAGTACTTC CAISESLSSGLRETQYF
. TRBJ1-2 TRBV19 few TGTGCCAGTAGGGGCAGGGTGGCCGGCTACACCTTC CASRGRVAGYTF
. TRBJ2-5 TRBV18 . TGTGCCAGCTCACCCCCTGGTCGAGCGCCAGCTGAGACCCAGTACTTC CASSPPGRAPAETQYF
. TRBJ2-1 TRBV18 . TGTGCCAGCTCTCCCGCGGGTAATGAGCAGTTCTTC CASSPAGNEQFF
TRBD2 TRBJ2-3 TRBV5-1 once TGCGCCAGCAGCCCACTAGCGGGCCGCCTCACAGATACGCAGTATTTT CASSPLAGRLTDTQYF
TRBD1 TRBJ2-2 TRBV6-5 . TGTGCCAGCAGAGGACAGGGTCCCGGGGAGCTGTTTTTT CASRGQGPGELFF
. TRBJ1-1 TRBV7-3 . TGTGCCAGCAGCCGACAGGTGAACACTGAAGCTTTCTTT CASSRQVNTEAFF
TRBD2 TRBJ2-2 TRBV30 . TGTGCCTGGAGGGGAGGGGTACCATGGACCGGGGAGCTGTTTTTT CAWRGGVPWTGELFF
. TRBJ2-3 TRBV19 . TGTGCCAGTAGTACTTATGGCGAAGGCACAGATACGCAGTATTTT CASSTYGEGTDTQYF
. TRBJ1-2 TRBV7-9 . TGTGCCAGCAGCTTATCCAGGGTTTATGGCTACACCTTC CASSLSRVYGYTF
TRBD1 TRBJ1-6 TRBV5-4 few TGTGCCAGCAGCCGGGACAGTAGCTCCTATAATTCACCCCTCCACTTT CASSRDSSSYNSPLHF
. TRBJ2-2 TRBV11-2 . TGTGCCAGCACCAGAGTAAGAAACACCGGGGAGCTGTTTTTT CASTRVRNTGELFF
. TRBJ2-7 TRBV28 . TGTGCCAGCAGTATCCCCCAGGGCCGCGAGCAGTACTTC CASSIPQGREQYF
. TRBJ1-5 TRBV5-1 few TGCGCCAGCAGCTTGGGGACAGTAAGCAATCAGCCCCAGCATTTT CASSLGTVSNQPQHF
TRBD2 TRBJ2-1 TRBV2 . TGTGCCAGCAGTCCCAGCGGGAGGGAGATCTACAATGAGCAGTTCTTC CASSPSGREIYNEQFF